This T cell receptor (beta chain) is drawn from a study of blood T cells in healthy people across ages. Trimming removed 5 bases from V and 0 bases from J, with 8 bases in between. CDR3 length: 13 amino acids. Germline CDR1 is SGHRS and CDR2 is YFSETQ. Sample-barcoded 5' priming and a J-beta primer mix drove a second PCR of about 6 to 12 cycles. The authors tagged each cDNA molecule using a template-switch adaptor with 12 random nucleotides. TCRdb reprocessed the 5' RACE reads via MiXCR and lists one record per CDR3 protein. The sample carries over 950,000 distinct CDR3 sequences, around two fifths recorded once.

This chain links TRBV5-1 with TRBJ1-1; perhaps TRBD1 as D (6 bases). The sequencing input was blood. The sequence came from a man in his late teens or twenties in good health. Here the CDR3 DNA reads TGCGCCAGCAGATCAGGGGTGAACACTGAAGCTTTCTTT. It yields the protein CASRSGVNTEAFF.